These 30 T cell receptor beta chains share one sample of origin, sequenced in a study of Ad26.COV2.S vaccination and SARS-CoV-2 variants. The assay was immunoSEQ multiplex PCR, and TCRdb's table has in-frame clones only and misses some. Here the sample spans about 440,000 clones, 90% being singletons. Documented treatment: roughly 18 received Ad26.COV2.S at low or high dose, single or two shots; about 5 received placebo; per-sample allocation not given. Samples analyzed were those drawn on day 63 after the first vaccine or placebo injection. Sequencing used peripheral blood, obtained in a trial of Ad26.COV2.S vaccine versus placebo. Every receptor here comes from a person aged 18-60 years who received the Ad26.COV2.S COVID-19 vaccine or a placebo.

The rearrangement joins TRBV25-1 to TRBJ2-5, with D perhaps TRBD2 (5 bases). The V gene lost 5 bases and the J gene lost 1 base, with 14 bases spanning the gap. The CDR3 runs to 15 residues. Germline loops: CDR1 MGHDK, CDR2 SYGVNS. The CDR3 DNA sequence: TGTGCCAGCAGTCCCCGCCCCGGGATCCAAGAGACCCAGTACTTC. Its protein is CASSPRPGIQETQYF.

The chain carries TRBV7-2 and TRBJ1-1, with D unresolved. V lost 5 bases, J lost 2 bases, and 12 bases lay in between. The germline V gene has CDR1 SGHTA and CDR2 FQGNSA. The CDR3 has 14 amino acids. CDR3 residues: CASSRAITNTEAFF. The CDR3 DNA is TGTGCCAGCAGCCGCGCTATCACTAACACTGAAGCTTTCTTT.

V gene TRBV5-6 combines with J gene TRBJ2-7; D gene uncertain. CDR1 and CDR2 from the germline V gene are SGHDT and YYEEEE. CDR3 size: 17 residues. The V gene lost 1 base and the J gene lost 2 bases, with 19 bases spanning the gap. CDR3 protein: CASSLLPATTKAYEQYF. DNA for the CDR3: TGTGCCAGCAGCTTGCTCCCCGCCACGACCAAAGCCTACGAGCAGTACTTC.

CDR3 in DNA: TGTGCCAGCAGCTTAGTTGGATCGGAAGATGAGCAGTTCTTC. Translated: CASSLVGSEDEQFF. V and J are TRBV7-2 and TRBJ2-1; D call uncertain. The V end lost 1 base, the J end lost 8 bases, and 12 bases lay between the germline ends. This CDR3 is built from 14 residues. Germline lookup yields CDR1 SGHTA and CDR2 FQGNSA.

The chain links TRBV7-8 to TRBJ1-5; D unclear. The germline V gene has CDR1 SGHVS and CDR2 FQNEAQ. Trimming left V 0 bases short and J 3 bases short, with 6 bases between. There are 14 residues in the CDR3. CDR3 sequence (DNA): TGTGCCAGCAGCTTAGCGGGCTCCAATCAGCCCCAGCATTTT. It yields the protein CASSLAGSNQPQHF.

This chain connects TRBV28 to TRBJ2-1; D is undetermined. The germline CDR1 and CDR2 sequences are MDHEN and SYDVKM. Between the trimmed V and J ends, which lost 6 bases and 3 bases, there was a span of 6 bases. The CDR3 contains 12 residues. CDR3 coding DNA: TGTGCCAGCAGCCGCAACTACAATGAGCAGTTCTTC. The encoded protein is CASSRNYNEQFF.

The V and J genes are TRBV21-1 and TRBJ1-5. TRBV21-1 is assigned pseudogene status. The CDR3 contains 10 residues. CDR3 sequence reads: CASSKDGRHF. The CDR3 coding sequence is TGTGCCAGCAGCAAAGACGGGAGGCATTTT.

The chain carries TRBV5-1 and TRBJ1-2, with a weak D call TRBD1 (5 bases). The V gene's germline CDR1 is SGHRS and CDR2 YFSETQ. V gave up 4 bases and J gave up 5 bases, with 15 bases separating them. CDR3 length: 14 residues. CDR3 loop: CASSVTGTSYGYTF. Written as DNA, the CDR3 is TGCGCCAGCAGCGTGACCGGGACTTCTTATGGCTACACCTTC.

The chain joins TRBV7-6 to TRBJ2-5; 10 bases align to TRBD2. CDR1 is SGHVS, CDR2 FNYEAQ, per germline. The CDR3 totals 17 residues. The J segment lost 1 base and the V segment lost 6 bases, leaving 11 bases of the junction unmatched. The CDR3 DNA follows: TGTGCCAGCAGTCCCGAGACGGGACTAGCGTTCCAAGAGACCCAGTACTTC. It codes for CASSPETGLAFQETQYF. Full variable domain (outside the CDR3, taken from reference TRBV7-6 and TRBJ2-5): GAGVSQSPRYKVTKRGQDVALRCDPISGHVSLYWYRQALGQGPEFLTYFNYEAQQDKSGLPNDRFSAERPEGSISTLTIQRTEQRDSAMYRCASSPETGLAFQETQYFGPGTRLLVL.

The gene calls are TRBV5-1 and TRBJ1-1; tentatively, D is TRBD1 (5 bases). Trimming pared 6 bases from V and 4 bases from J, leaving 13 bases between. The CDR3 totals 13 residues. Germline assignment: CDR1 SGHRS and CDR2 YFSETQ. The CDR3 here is CASTQTRGTEAFF. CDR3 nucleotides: TGCGCCAGCACCCAGACAAGGGGCACTGAAGCTTTCTTT.

CDR3 sequence reads: CASSVKLSLGEQYF. CDR3 coding DNA: TGTGCCAGCAGTGTGAAACTAAGTTTGGGCGAGCAGTACTTC. The chain employs TRBV2 and TRBJ2-7; no clear D. Germline CDR1 is SNHLY and CDR2 is FYNNEI. The CDR3 is 14 residues long. Between the trimmed V and J ends, which lost 4 bases and 6 bases, there was a span of 16 bases. Full variable domain (outside the CDR3, taken from reference TRBV2 and TRBJ2-7): EPEVTQTPSHQVTQMGQEVILRCVPISNHLYFYWYRQILGQKVEFLVSFYNNEISEKSEIFDDQFSVERPDGSNFTLKIRSTKLEDSAMYFCASSVKLSLGEQYFGPGTRLTVT.

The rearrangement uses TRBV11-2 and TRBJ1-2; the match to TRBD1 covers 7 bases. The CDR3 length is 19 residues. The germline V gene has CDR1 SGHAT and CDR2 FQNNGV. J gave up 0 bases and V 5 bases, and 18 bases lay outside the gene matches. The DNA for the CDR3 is TGTGCCAGCAGCCGTAGCACAGGGGCGGGAGTGTTGGCTAACTATGGCTACACCTTC. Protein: CASSRSTGAGVLANYGYTF.

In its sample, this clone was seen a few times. The CDR3 bases are TGTGCCACCAGCAGAGAAACTAGCGCCAAGCTTCAAGAGACCCAGTACTTC. Its translation is CATSRETSAKLQETQYF. J is TRBJ2-5 and V is TRBV15; TRBD2 matches 7 bases. V lost 0 bases to trimming and J lost 2 bases; unmatched junction nucleotides: 9. This CDR3 spans 17 amino acids. Germline assignment: CDR1 LNHNV and CDR2 YYDKDF (reference sequence). Full variable domain (outside the CDR3, taken from reference TRBV15 and TRBJ2-5): DAMVIQNPRYQVTQFGKPVTLSCSQTLNHNVMYWYQQKSSQAPKLLFHYYDKDFNNEADTPDNFQSRRPNTSFCFLDIRSPGLGDTAMYLCATSRETSAKLQETQYFGPGTRLLVL.

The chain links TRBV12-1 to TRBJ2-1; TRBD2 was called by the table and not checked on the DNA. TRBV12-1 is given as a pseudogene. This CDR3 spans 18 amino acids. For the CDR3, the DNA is TGTGCCAGCAGCACGGGAGGGGCAGATCTGAGCTCCTACAATGAGCAGTTCTTC. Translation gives CASSTGGADLSSYNEQFF.

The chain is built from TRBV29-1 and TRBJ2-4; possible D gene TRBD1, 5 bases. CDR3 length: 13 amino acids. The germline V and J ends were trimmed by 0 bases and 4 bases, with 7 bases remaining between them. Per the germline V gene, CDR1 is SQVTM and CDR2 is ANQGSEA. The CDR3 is CSVEEGQKNIQYF. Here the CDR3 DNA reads TGCAGCGTTGAAGAGGGGCAGAAAAACATTCAGTACTTC.

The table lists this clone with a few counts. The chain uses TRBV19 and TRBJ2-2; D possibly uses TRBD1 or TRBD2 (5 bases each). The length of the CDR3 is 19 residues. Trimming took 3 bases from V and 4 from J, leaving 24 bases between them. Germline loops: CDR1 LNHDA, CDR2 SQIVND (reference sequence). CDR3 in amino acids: CASSIRRPPTGGGTGELFF. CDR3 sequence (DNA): TGTGCCAGTAGTATCCGGAGGCCCCCCACAGGCGGCGGCACCGGGGAGCTGTTTTTT.

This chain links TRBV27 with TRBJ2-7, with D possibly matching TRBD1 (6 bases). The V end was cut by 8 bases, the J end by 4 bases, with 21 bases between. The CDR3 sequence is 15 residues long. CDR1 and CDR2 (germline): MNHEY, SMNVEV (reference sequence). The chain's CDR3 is CASGWSNRDTYEQYF. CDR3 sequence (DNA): TGTGCCAGCGGTTGGTCGAACAGGGATACTTACGAGCAGTACTTC.

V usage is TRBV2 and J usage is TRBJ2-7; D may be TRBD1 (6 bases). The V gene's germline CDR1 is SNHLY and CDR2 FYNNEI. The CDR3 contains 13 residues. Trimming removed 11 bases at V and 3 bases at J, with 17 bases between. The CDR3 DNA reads TGTGCCGGTTACAGGGAAGGAGGCTACGAGCAGTACTTC. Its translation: CAGYREGGYEQYF.

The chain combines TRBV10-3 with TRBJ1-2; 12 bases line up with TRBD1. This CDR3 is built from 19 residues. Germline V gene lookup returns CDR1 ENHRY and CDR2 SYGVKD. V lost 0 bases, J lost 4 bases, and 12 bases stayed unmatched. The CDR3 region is CAISESGGTGGESGYGYTF. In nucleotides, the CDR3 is TGTGCCATCAGTGAGTCCGGGGGGACAGGGGGCGAAAGTGGCTATGGCTACACCTTC.

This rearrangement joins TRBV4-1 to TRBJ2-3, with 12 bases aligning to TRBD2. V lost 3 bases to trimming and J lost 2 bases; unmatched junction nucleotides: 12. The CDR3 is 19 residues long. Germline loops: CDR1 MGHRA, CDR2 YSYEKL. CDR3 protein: CASSHGLAGPPETTDTQYF. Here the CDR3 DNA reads TGCGCCAGCAGCCACGGACTAGCGGGACCACCCGAGACCACAGATACGCAGTATTTT.

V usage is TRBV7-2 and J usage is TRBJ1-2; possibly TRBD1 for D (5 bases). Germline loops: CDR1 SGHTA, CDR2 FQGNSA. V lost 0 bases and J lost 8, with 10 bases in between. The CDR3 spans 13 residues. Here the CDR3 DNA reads TGTGCCAGCAGCTTAGCAGGGGTCGGCGGCTACACCTTC. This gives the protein CASSLAGVGGYTF.

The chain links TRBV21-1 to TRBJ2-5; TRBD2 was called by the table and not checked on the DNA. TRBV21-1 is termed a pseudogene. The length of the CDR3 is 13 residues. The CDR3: CASIWGTEETQYF. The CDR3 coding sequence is TGTGCCAGCATTTGGGGGACTGAAGAGACCCAGTACTTC.

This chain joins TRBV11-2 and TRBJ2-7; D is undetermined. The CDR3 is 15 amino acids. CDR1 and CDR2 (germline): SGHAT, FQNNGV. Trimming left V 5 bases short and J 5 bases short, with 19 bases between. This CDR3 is CASSQDRLALHEQYF. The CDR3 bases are TGTGCCAGCAGCCAGGACCGCTTGGCTCTACACGAGCAGTACTTC.

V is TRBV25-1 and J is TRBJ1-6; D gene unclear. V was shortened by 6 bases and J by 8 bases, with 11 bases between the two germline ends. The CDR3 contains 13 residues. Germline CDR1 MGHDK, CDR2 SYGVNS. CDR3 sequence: CASRVGQDSPLHF. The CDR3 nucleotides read TGTGCCAGCAGGGTTGGGCAAGATTCACCCCTCCACTTT.

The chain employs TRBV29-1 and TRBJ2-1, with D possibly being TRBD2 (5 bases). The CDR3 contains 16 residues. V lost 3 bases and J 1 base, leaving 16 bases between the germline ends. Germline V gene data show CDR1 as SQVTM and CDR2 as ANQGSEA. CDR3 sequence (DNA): TGCAGCGTTGACCTCCCTAGCCCATTATCCTACAATGAGCAGTTCTTC. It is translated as CSVDLPSPLSYNEQFF.

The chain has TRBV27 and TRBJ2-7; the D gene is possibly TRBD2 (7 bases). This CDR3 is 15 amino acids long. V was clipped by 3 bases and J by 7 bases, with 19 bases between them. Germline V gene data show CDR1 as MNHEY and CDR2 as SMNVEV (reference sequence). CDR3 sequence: CASSFSSAGASEQYF. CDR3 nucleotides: TGTGCCAGCAGTTTTTCCAGCGCGGGGGCTTCTGAGCAGTACTTC.

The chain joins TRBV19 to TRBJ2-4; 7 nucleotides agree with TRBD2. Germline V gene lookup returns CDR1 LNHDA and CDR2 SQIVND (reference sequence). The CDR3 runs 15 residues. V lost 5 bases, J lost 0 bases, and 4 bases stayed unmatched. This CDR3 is CASSGRVLAKNIQYF. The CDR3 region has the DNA TGTGCCAGTAGTGGGAGGGTACTAGCCAAAAACATTCAGTACTTC.

The CDR3 region has the DNA TGTGCCAGCAGTTTGTCGCCTCAAAATGAGCAGTTCTTC. This codes for CASSLSPQNEQFF. The rearrangement links TRBV27 to TRBJ2-1; the D is unclear. The CDR3 runs 13 residues. The V gene lost 3 bases and the J gene lost 7 bases, with 10 bases spanning the gap. Germline lookup yields CDR1 MNHEY and CDR2 SMNVEV (reference sequence).

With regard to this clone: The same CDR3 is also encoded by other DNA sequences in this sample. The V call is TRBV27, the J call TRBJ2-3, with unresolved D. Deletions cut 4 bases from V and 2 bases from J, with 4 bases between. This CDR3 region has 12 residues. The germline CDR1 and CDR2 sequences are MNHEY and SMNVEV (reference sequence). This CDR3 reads CASSSNTDTQYF. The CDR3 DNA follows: TGTGCCAGCAGTTCGAACACAGATACGCAGTATTTT.

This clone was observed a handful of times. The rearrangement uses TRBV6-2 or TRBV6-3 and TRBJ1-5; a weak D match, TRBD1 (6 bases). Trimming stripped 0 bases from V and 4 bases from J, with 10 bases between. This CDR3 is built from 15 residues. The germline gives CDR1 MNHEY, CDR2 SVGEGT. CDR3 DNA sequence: TGTGCCAGCAGTTACTCGGGGGCTAGAAATCAGCCCCAGCATTTT. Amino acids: CASSYSGARNQPQHF.